This TCR beta chain was sequenced during a study of cytomegalovirus exposure and HLA in healthy donors. Turning to the study itself: Assignment to the Caucasian-associated ancestry cluster applied to 81% of the approximately 400 genotyped donors. Study observations and caveats: Accurate HLA-A and HLA-B prediction from TCR beta sequences was reported for most subjects. There were some V segments, including TRBV6-2 and TRBV6-3, excluded as indistinguishable.

A note on this clone: Antigen: not known.

CDR3 length: 13 amino acids. Germline CDR1 SQVTM, CDR2 ANQGSEA. V gave up 6 bases and J gave up 7 bases; unmatched junction bases: 9. PCR involved 60 Vbeta and 13 Jbeta primers. Some clones are missing from TCRdb's copy, which holds only in-frame ones; the method was immunoSEQ multiplex PCR. The sample has 150,000 or so clones, roughly 75% seen once; the top ten hold approximately 10%. The sequencing sample was made of PBMCs. The chain combines TRBV29-1 with TRBJ2-1, with 7 bases that match TRBD1. The sequence came from a man in his late teens or twenties in good health and CMV-seropositive. CDR3 DNA sequence: TGCAGCGTAGACGGGACAGTCTTGAATGAGCAGTTCTTC. This translates into CSVDGTVLNEQFF.